This entry describes one T cell receptor (beta chain). What it recognizes is unknown. The record originates from a study of cytomegalovirus exposure and HLA in healthy donors. Regarding the study as a whole: The authors later found HLA-associated TCR beta chains more clonally expanded than equally common others. Cytomegalovirus association was listed for about 180 TCR beta chains.

The PCR had 60 Vbeta and 13 Jbeta primers. Data came from immunoSEQ multiplex PCR; TCRdb stores just in-frame clones and leaves some out. The table includes more than 50,000 clones, roughly 73% detected once. The CDR3 consists of 13 residues. Trimming cost V 3 bases and J 7 bases, with 15 bases left between them. CDR1 and CDR2 (germline): GTSNPN, SVGIG (reference sequence). This cohort consisted of healthy bone marrow donors. The sample taken for sequencing was PBMCs. The TCR sequence derives from a woman in her forties in good health and CMV-seropositive. V usage is TRBV30 and J usage is TRBJ1-2; perhaps TRBD1 as D (6 bases). The CDR3 DNA reads as TGTGCCTGGAGAGTCCGGGACACTGGTGGCTACACCTTC. Translating gives CAWRVRDTGGYTF.